This T cell receptor (beta chain) was obtained from a study of human T cells and chemical hapten exposure. For the study at large: Patients' scalps got diphenylcyclopropenone weekly throughout the roughly 25-week study.

Documented time point: patch test 2, 6 weeks after DPC sensitization. Stated treatment: therapeutic diphenylcyclopropenone sensitization with weekly scalp DPC. The V end was cut by 0 bases, the J end by 10 bases, with 11 bases between. Germline CDR1 is SGHRS and CDR2 is YFSETQ. The CDR3 is 13 residues long. TCRdb itself ran the RACE reads through MiXCR, one entry per CDR3 protein. The repertoire has tens of thousands of distinct CDR3 sequences, more than 8.5% of them found once; the top ten carry roughly 2.4%. About this clonotype: Possible read error: a much larger clone is one base away.

This rearrangement joins TRBV5-1 to TRBJ2-1, with D perhaps TRBD2 (6 bases). The material was whole blood, obtained in connection with sensitization to the hapten diphenylcyclopropenone (DPC). The source of this sequence is a woman aged 25 to 39 with alopecia areata. Some clones in this sample may be carry-over from other donors' samples. The CDR3 region has the DNA TGCGCCAGCAGCTTGGCCCGGGGAGGAGAGCAGTTCTTC. Translated, it gives CASSLARGGEQFF.